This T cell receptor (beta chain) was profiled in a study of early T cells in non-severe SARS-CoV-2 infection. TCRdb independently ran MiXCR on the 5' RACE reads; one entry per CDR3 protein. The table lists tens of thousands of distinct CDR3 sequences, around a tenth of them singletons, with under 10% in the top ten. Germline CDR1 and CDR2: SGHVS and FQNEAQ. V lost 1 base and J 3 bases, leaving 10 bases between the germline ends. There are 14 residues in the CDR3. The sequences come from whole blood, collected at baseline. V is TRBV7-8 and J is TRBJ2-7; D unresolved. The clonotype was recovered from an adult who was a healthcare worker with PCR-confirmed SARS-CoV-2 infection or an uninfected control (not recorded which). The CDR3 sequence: CASSLDTVGYEQYF. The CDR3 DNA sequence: TGTGCCAGCAGCTTAGATACAGTCGGCTACGAGCAGTACTTC.